The 9 T cell receptor beta chains in this list originate from one sample, sequenced in a study of blood T cell repertoires in COVID-19. The table came from immunoSEQ multiplex PCR; TCRdb's copy has only in-frame clones and leaves some out. This sample has tens of thousands of clones; 86% occur once, and the top ten carry 17%. Material: peripheral blood. These receptors were collected from a man older than 75 in a cohort sampled during active COVID-19.

The chain employs TRBV5-1 and TRBJ1-1; 11 bases map to TRBD1. CDR1 and CDR2 (germline): SGHRS, YFSETQ. Trimming at V came to 3 bases and at J to 4 bases, leaving 8 bases not matched to a gene. This CDR3 has 16 amino acids. The CDR3 loop reads CASSSTWTGGGTEAFF. In DNA, the CDR3 is TGCGCCAGCAGCTCAACCTGGACAGGGGGCGGCACTGAAGCTTTCTTT.

The CDR3 is CASSQVFTSSSTDTQYF. The CDR3 nucleotides are TGCGCCAGCAGCCAAGTTTTTACTAGCTCGAGCACAGATACGCAGTATTTT. V usage is TRBV4-1 and J usage is TRBJ2-3; the D gene is possibly TRBD2 (6 bases). CDR1 MGHRA and CDR2 YSYEKL come from the germline V gene. CDR3 length equals 17 residues. The V and J ends lost 1 base and 0 bases respectively, with 14 bases between them.

The chain combines TRBV2 with TRBJ2-1; D might be TRBD1 (7 bases). The CDR3 is 16 residues long. V lost 2 bases, J lost 4 bases, and 15 bases lay in between. The germline gives CDR1 SNHLY, CDR2 FYNNEI. Here the CDR3 reads CASSERGRGAYNEQFF. The CDR3 coding sequence is TGTGCCAGCAGTGAAAGGGGCAGGGGGGCTTACAATGAGCAGTTCTTC.

V gene TRBV21-1 combines with J gene TRBJ1-4; TRBD1 reflects the table's D call only, with no check against the DNA. TRBV21-1 is a pseudogene segment. The CDR3 runs 17 residues. CDR3 in DNA: TGTGCCAGCAGCACTGAGGGACAGCCTAAAACTAATGAAAAACTGTTTTTT. This codes for CASSTEGQPKTNEKLFF.

The chain recombines TRBV6-6 with TRBJ2-1; D unresolved. Germline V CDR1 and CDR2: MNHNY, SVGAGI (reference sequence). Trimming stripped 1 base from V and 2 bases from J, with 9 bases between. CDR3 length equals 15 residues. DNA for the CDR3: TGTGCCAGCAGTTACTACCAGGTGGCCTACAATGAGCAGTTCTTC. It specifies CASSYYQVAYNEQFF.

The rearrangement joins TRBV3-1 (or the pseudogene TRBV3-2) to TRBJ2-7; tentatively, D is TRBD1 (5 bases). The CDR3 spans 15 residues. Deletions cut 1 base from V and 3 bases from J, with 13 bases between. Germline CDR1 is LGHDT and CDR2 is YNNKEL (reference sequence). CDR3 coding DNA: TGTGCCAGCAGCCAAGCATCCAGGGCAGTCTACGAGCAGTACTTC. Amino acid sequence: CASSQASRAVYEQYF.

The CDR3 coding sequence is TGTGCCAGCAGCGTTACAGGGAACTCTGGAAACACCATATATTTT. This encodes CASSVTGNSGNTIYF. The chain is built from TRBV7-9 and TRBJ1-3, with D maybe TRBD1 (6 bases). This CDR3 contains 15 residues. The germline CDR1 and CDR2 sequences are SEHNR and FQNEAQ (reference sequence). Trimming shortened V by 5 bases and J by 0 bases, and 11 bases separated the two germline ends.

V and J are TRBV11-2 and TRBJ2-7; a possible D gene is TRBD1 (6 bases). Germline V CDR1 and CDR2: SGHAT, FQNNGV. Trimming took 5 bases from V and 5 from J, leaving 13 bases between them. This CDR3 spans 13 amino acids. The CDR3 region is CASSRPKGDEQYV. The CDR3 DNA is TGTGCCAGCAGCCGACCAAAGGGGGACGAGCAGTACGTC.

In its sample, this clone was seen once. V is TRBV2 and J is TRBJ2-7; a possible D gene is TRBD2 (5 bases). The length of the CDR3 is 13 residues. V gave up 5 bases and J gave up 4 bases, with 12 bases separating them. Germline V gives CDR1 SNHLY, CDR2 FYNNEI. CDR3 bases: TGTGCCAGCAGTCCCTTTTCGGGATACGAGCAGTACTTC. As protein: CASSPFSGYEQYF.